A single sample gave rise to the 22 T cell receptor beta chains below, sequenced in a study. TCRdb reanalysed the RT-PCR reads using MiXCR and keeps one entry per CDR3 protein. The sample carries fewer than 800,000 distinct CDR3 sequences, over 12% recorded once. Sequencing was performed on memory CD4+ T cells from blood. The receptors come from a female donor in good health, serving as a healthy control.

The chain is built from TRBV5-6 and TRBJ1-1, with D unresolved. CDR3 length equals 14 residues. V gave up 6 bases and J gave up 1 base, with 13 bases separating them. Germline assignment: CDR1 SGHDT and CDR2 YYEEEE. The CDR3 loop is CASNYLGWNTEAFF. The CDR3 DNA is TGTGCCAGCAACTACCTTGGTTGGAACACTGAAGCTTTCTTT. Full variable domain (outside the CDR3, taken from reference TRBV5-6 and TRBJ1-1): DAGVTQSPTHLIKTRGQQVTLRCSPKSGHDTVSWYQQALGQGPQFIFQYYEEEERQRGNFPDRFSGHQFPNYSSELNVNALLLGDSALYLCASNYLGWNTEAFFGQGTRLTVV.

V usage is TRBV10-3 and J usage is TRBJ1-2; TRBD1 is a possible D gene (6 bases). CDR1 and CDR2 (germline): ENHRY, SYGVKD. CDR3 length: 13 residues. V lost 5 bases to trimming and J lost 6 bases, with 13 bases between them. This chain's CDR3 is CAISRRQEDGYTF. The CDR3 nucleotides read TGTGCCATCAGTCGAAGACAGGAGGATGGCTACACCTTC.

Only a few counts were recorded for this clonotype. This sequence joins TRBV6-2 or TRBV6-3 and TRBJ2-7, with a tentative D call TRBD2 (6 bases). There are 13 residues in the CDR3. V lost 7 bases and J 4 bases, leaving 14 bases between the germline ends. Germline CDR1 MNHEY, CDR2 SVGEGT. The CDR3 loop is CASNEAGRYEQYF. The CDR3 DNA reads TGTGCCAGCAACGAGGCGGGGAGGTACGAGCAGTACTTC.

V gene TRBV28 combines with J gene TRBJ1-2, with D maybe TRBD1 (6 bases). Germline values: CDR1 MDHEN, CDR2 SYDVKM. The CDR3 loop spans 14 amino acids. Trimming removed 6 bases from V and 7 bases from J, with 18 bases in between. Written as DNA, the CDR3 is TGTGCCAGCAGGCTTACAGGGAAGAGGAGTGGCTACACCTTC. It is translated as CASRLTGKRSGYTF.

V usage is TRBV20-1 and J usage is TRBJ2-3; 8 positions match TRBD2. This CDR3 region has 14 residues. V lost 5 bases and J lost 4; bases outside the gene matches: 8. Per germline, CDR1 DFQATT and CDR2 SNEGSKA (reference sequence). The CDR3 DNA reads as TGCAGTGCTCAACTATCGGGGGGGGCAGATACGCAGTATTTT. It translates to CSAQLSGGADTQYF.

This clonotype was seen repeatedly, ten times or more. This rearrangement joins TRBV24-1 to TRBJ2-1; no firm D call. The CDR3 runs to 15 residues. The V gene's germline CDR1 is KGHDR and CDR2 SFDVKD. V was cut by 2 bases and J by 7 bases, with 14 bases left in between. For the CDR3, the DNA is TGTGCCACCAGTGATTCCCGCAGAGGATGGAATGAGCAGTTCTTC. Its translation is CATSDSRRGWNEQFF.

This clonotype was counted only a few times. V usage is TRBV24-1 and J usage is TRBJ2-4; D remains ambiguous. This CDR3 is 12 amino acids long. The germline CDR1 and CDR2 sequences are KGHDR and SFDVKD. V lost 5 bases and J lost 9, with 10 bases in between. In DNA form, the CDR3 reads TGTGCCACCAGTGGTGGGTCCTCCATTCAGTACTTC. Translated: CATSGGSSIQYF.

This clonotype was seen only a few times. V is TRBV24-1 and J is TRBJ2-3, with 7 bases identical to TRBD1. Unmatched junction bases numbered 13, after V lost 5 bases and J lost 0 bases. Looked up from germline, CDR1 is KGHDR and CDR2 is SFDVKD. The CDR3 sequence is 18 residues long. CDR3 residues: CATSALFGQDSSTDTQYF. Written as DNA, the CDR3 is TGTGCCACCAGTGCCCTCTTTGGACAGGACTCTAGCACAGATACGCAGTATTTT.

The chain employs TRBV7-9 and TRBJ2-1; a possible D gene is TRBD2 (5 bases). Trimming cost V 2 bases and J 0 bases, with 11 bases left between them. Per germline, CDR1 SEHNR and CDR2 FQNEAQ (reference sequence). This CDR3 has 16 amino acids. CDR3 protein: CASSLTRGSSYNEQFF. The CDR3, as DNA: TGTGCCAGCAGCTTAACGAGAGGGAGCTCCTACAATGAGCAGTTCTTC.

There are many counts of this clonotype. This chain uses TRBV11-3 with TRBJ2-1; D remains unclear. CDR3 length: 12 residues. Looked up from germline, CDR1 is SGHNT and CDR2 is YENEEA. Deletions cut 2 bases from V and 4 bases from J, with 3 bases between. DNA for the CDR3: TGTGCCAGCAGCTTAACATACAATGAGCAGTTCTTC. Its protein is CASSLTYNEQFF.

This clonotype was observed a handful of times. This sequence joins TRBV30 and TRBJ1-2; tentative D call: TRBD1 (5 bases). The length of the CDR3 is 14 residues. CDR1 is GTSNPN and CDR2 is SVGIG in the germline V gene (reference sequence). Between the trimmed V and J ends, which lost 5 bases and 0 bases, there was a span of 13 bases. This chain's CDR3 is CAWDGGRPNYGYTF. CDR3 sequence (DNA): TGTGCCTGGGATGGGGGGAGGCCTAACTATGGCTACACCTTC.

This clonotype was observed a few times. The chain uses TRBV6-5 and TRBJ1-2, with 7 bases identical to TRBD1. CDR3 length: 14 amino acids. Germline assignment: CDR1 MNHEY and CDR2 SVGAGI. The V gene end was trimmed by 5 bases and the J gene end by 4 bases; junction bases not matched to a gene: 7. CDR3 loop: CASSKTGTVYGYTF. CDR3 nucleotide sequence: TGTGCCAGCAGTAAAACCGGGACAGTCTATGGCTACACCTTC.

This clonotype was detected only a few times. The chain uses TRBV4-3 and TRBJ1-1; no clear D gene. Germline CDR1 and CDR2: LGHNA and YSLEER. The CDR3 runs 14 residues. Trimming cost V 0 bases and J 0 bases, with 5 bases left between them. The CDR3 here is CASSQEHMNTEAFF. CDR3 DNA sequence: TGCGCCAGCAGCCAAGAGCACATGAACACTGAAGCTTTCTTT.

The chain uses TRBV29-1 and TRBJ2-2; D perhaps matches TRBD2 (6 bases). From germline, CDR1 is SQVTM and CDR2 ANQGSEA. V dropped 3 bases and J dropped 7 bases, with 24 bases sitting between them. The CDR3 spans 17 residues. CDR3 DNA: TGCAGCGTTGAGTTCCGGGAGCGAGTCTCATCCTACGGGGAGCTGTTTTTT. Translated: CSVEFRERVSSYGELFF.

The chain carries TRBV20-1 and TRBJ2-7; D is unclear. The germline V gene encodes CDR1 DFQATT and CDR2 SNEGSKA (reference sequence). The CDR3 has 14 residues. V was clipped by 6 bases and J by 4 bases, with 19 bases between them. The CDR3 DNA reads TGCAGTGCCCCGGTAGCTTTGGGCCATTACGAGCAGTACTTC. Protein: CSAPVALGHYEQYF.

The chain links TRBV4-2 to TRBJ1-5; no clear D gene. CDR1 is LGHNA and CDR2 is YNFKEQ in the germline V gene. V was trimmed by 0 bases and J by 4 bases, leaving 10 bases between them. CDR3 length: 15 residues. CDR3 bases: TGTGCCAGCAGCCAAGAGAGGTCGACAAATCAGCCCCAGCATTTT. This sequence encodes CASSQERSTNQPQHF.

The chain carries TRBV20-1 and TRBJ2-1, with a possible D match to TRBD2 (6 bases). Per germline, CDR1 DFQATT and CDR2 SNEGSKA (reference sequence). The CDR3 length is 14 residues. Trimming cost V 5 bases and J 2 bases, with 13 bases left between them. In DNA, the CDR3 is TGCAGTGCTCCCCAGCGGGTAGCCTACAATGAGCAGTTCTTC. Encoded protein: CSAPQRVAYNEQFF.

This clonotype has ten or more counts. The chain is built from TRBV29-1 and TRBJ2-1; 7 bases are shared with TRBD2. The CDR3 covers 14 residues. Germline V lookup: CDR1 SQVTM, CDR2 ANQGSEA. V lost 8 bases and J lost 3; bases outside the gene matches: 10. CDR3 protein: CSPWGGNGYNEQFF. CDR3 DNA: TGCAGCCCCTGGGGGGGGAACGGCTACAATGAGCAGTTCTTC.

As DNA, the CDR3 is TGCAGTTCCGGACTAGCGGGGGGCACAGATACGCAGTATTTT. Its translation is CSSGLAGGTDTQYF. The chain couples TRBV20-1 to TRBJ2-3; 13 bases are a match to TRBD2. Trimming took 8 bases from V and 1 from J; bases not matched to a gene: 3. Germline V gene lookup returns CDR1 DFQATT and CDR2 SNEGSKA (reference sequence). The CDR3 contains 14 residues.

This clonotype was seen a few times. The V and J genes are TRBV5-1 and TRBJ2-3, with D hard to call. Deletions cut 6 bases from V and 0 bases from J, with 11 bases between. Germline CDR1 SGHRS, CDR2 YFSETQ. This CDR3 contains 14 residues. This CDR3 reads CASTGAPSTDTQYF. CDR3 sequence (DNA): TGCGCCAGCACGGGCGCTCCTAGCACAGATACGCAGTATTTT.

This chain joins TRBV14 and TRBJ2-1, with 8 positions matching TRBD2. CDR3 size: 18 residues. Losses at the gene ends were 4 bases for V and 6 bases for J; bases not matched to a gene: 17. Germline CDR1 SGHDN, CDR2 FVKESK. DNA of the CDR3: TGTGCCAGCAGCCCCTTCTCGAACGCGGGAGGTCGGGGCAATGAGCAGTTCTTC. Protein product: CASSPFSNAGGRGNEQFF.

In its sample, this clonotype was seen many times. V and J are TRBV6-1 and TRBJ1-2; 7 bases align to TRBD1. The CDR3 consists of 14 residues. Germline CDR1 reads MNHNS; CDR2 reads SASEGT. With V trimmed by 6 bases and J by 2 bases, 6 bases remained unmatched. CDR3 DNA: TGTGCCAGCAGACCCGACAGGGTGAACTATGGCTACACCTTC. Amino acids: CASRPDRVNYGYTF.